The clone carrying this T cell receptor (beta chain) occurred a few times. No antigen is known for it. The data were obtained in a study of T-cell reconstitution after alpha-beta-depleted transplantation in children. The study's findings and limits: Surviving recipient T cells and thymic progenitors produced the high day-60 TCRbeta diversity seen in some patients. It was newly produced T cells that mostly accounted for T-cell counts and diversity one year after transplant. After transplant, at about two months, alpha-beta T cells were reportedly derived from several hundred expanded graft clones.

Construction of the TCRbeta library involved unique molecular identifiers. TCRdb called the PCR reads again in MiXCR, with one record for every CDR3 protein. Among some 120,000 distinct CDR3 sequences listed, around 9.8% were seen once. Sample: PBMCs, mostly from graft donor cells, taken 180 days after TCRalphabeta/CD19-depleted stem cell transplant. This receptor was taken from a girl under three years old who had a stem cell transplant for combined immunodeficiency, so the T cells may come from the graft donor.

The CDR3 DNA reads as TGTGCCAGCAGCTCTTACAGGGGATCAGATGGCTACACCTTC. Translated, it gives CASSSYRGSDGYTF. The rearrangement uses TRBV11-2 and TRBJ1-2, with 7 positions matching TRBD1. CDR3 length: 14 residues. J was trimmed by 6 bases and V by 4 bases; bases with no gene match: 8. In germline, CDR1 is SGHAT, CDR2 FQNNGV.